This T cell receptor beta chain was recovered during a study of neurological immune-mediated disorders (dated by TCRdb to about 2019). Some background on the complete study: Of the approximately 34 multiple sclerosis patients, around 30 had relapsing-remitting MS and 3 had secondary progressive MS. Alongside PBMC samples, the set of more than 85 TCR-beta libraries contained longitudinal samples, technical triplicates, and paired CD4+ and CD8+ T-cell subsets that had been sorted. The study compared peripheral blood TCR-beta repertoires of HTLV-I-associated myelopathy (HAM/TSP) patients, multiple sclerosis patients and healthy controls using UMI-based sequencing. The cohort included about 70 subjects: about 14 with HAM/TSP, about 34 with multiple sclerosis, and roughly 20 healthy controls. Study-level results and caveats: TCR clonal expansion was highest in HAM/TSP patients and lowest in MS patients, with MS patients falling below even healthy controls. The MS cluster was not associated with any clinical or MRI features, and the authors stated that larger cohorts are needed. Across subjects, expanded clones never shared an identical CDR3 amino acid sequence, which suggests that the TCR-beta repertoires in every group were private. Repertoires from 18 of 34 MS patients were grouped by phylogenetic analysis into a cluster of related CDR3 sequences, suggesting a possible repertoire-level signature.

For the unsorted PBMC libraries, 2 million PBMCs were stored in RNAlater at -80 degrees C until RNA extraction and were used to generate the libraries. Multiple sclerosis patients were enrolled in a US clinical protocol evaluating disease progression by magnetic resonance imaging. Peripheral blood was subjected to Ficoll-Hypaque density gradient centrifugation to isolate PBMCs, which were then cryopreserved in liquid nitrogen. The trim is 4 bases for V and 8 bases for J, with a gap of 15 bases between the germline ends. The cysteine opens and the phenylalanine closes a CDR3 of 13 amino acids. The DNA shown is the 39-base CDR3, in frame from base 1. The germline V gene gives CDR1 as SGHRS and CDR2 as YFSETQ. cDNA synthesis used template-switch 5'RACE with a primer carrying a 10-nucleotide random unique molecular identifier tagging each TCR transcript. Every sequencing run yielded over 170 million TCR-beta sequences covering 15-18 subjects. The RNeasy kit was used for extraction of total RNA. The KAPA Real-time Library Amplification kit was used to amplify TCR-beta VDJ regions with primers targeting the TCR constant region and the 5'RACE anchor. Sample indexes and Illumina adaptors were added in a first PCR, and a second PCR then increased library yield. After Ampure bead purification, the TCR product of roughly 650 bp was size-selected on a 2% E-gel SizeSelection system. Before pooling, libraries had their quality checked on a Bioanalyzer, their concentration measured with Qubit, and their quantity determined with the Kapa Library Quantification kit. Libraries were sequenced paired-end 2 x 150 bp on an Illumina HiSeq 2500. To increase sequence diversity, 25-30% phiX was spiked into each library pool. The published analysis was carried out like this. The quality-filtered reads were processed with the UMI-based MiGEC pipeline, whose error correction step removed more than 80% of the raw TCR sequences. VDJ genes were aligned to IMGT germline references, and clonotypes were defined by unique CDR3 amino acid sequence plus V-J genes. Clonal expansion, Shannon diversity and CDR3 relatedness were evaluated with VDJtools (CalcPairwiseDistances, ClusterSamples), while phylogenetic trees were built in CLCbio workbench. Expanded clones were defined as having at least 8 unique UMIs, based on coefficient-of-variation modelling across technical triplicates. TCRdb reanalyzed the raw reads on its own, using fastp at Q25 for trimming and MiXCR for clone calling, and kept in-frame beta chains. Rows merge per CDR3 protein into single entries with the most common DNA and genes. These V and J calls originate from TCRdb's pipeline instead of the authors' own analysis. The sample has tens of thousands of distinct CDR3 sequences on record, about 2.3% of them singletons. Together, the top ten hold 2.4% of the sample.

This clonotype has a count of ten or more. Its antigen is unknown. Possible read error: a much larger clone is one base away. The chain is made from TRBV5-1 and TRBJ1-1; TRBD1 is possibly the D segment (5 matching bases). Material: PBMCs. The receptor was derived from a man aged 50-59 years with multiple sclerosis. The CDR3 here reads CASSRTTGVEAFF. The sequenced DNA is TGCGCCAGCAGCCGAACTACGGGGGTGGAAGCTTTCTTT.